This TCR beta chain was retrieved from a study of cytomegalovirus exposure and HLA in healthy donors. Findings of the study overall: In a later analysis, first-cohort TCR clusters were found to tend to co-occur in the approximately 120 validation repertoires. A list of around 160 TCR beta chains associated with cytomegalovirus was given.

While the first cohort had about 610 subjects, the donors belonged to the separate validation cohort of over a hundred subjects. The CDR3 consists of 15 residues. CDR1 is SGHRS and CDR2 is YFSETQ in the germline V gene. V dropped 0 bases and J dropped 8; count of bases not matched to a gene: 6. Using immunoSEQ multiplex PCR, the repertoire was profiled, and TCRdb retains in-frame clones only, with some absent. The sample lists over 200,000 clones; approximately 86% were seen once. To note about this clone: Its cognate antigen is unknown.

V is TRBV5-1 and J is TRBJ1-3, with TRBD1 identical over 9 bases. The receptor comes from a woman aged 18-35 years in good health and CMV-seronegative. The sequenced sample was PBMCs. For the CDR3, the DNA is TGCGCCAGCAGCTTGGCCGGGACAGGGAGTGACACCATATATTTT. Translating gives CASSLAGTGSDTIYF.